The clone carrying this T cell receptor (beta chain) was found once. Its matching antigen is unknown. The PCR ran on 60 Vbeta and 13 Jbeta primers. Profiled with immunoSEQ multiplex PCR; TCRdb holds only in-frame clones, not every one. The table lists more than 60,000 clones, roughly 77% of them singletons, with around 4.7% in the top ten. This sample stems from a study of cytomegalovirus exposure and HLA in healthy donors. Study observations and caveats: According to a later analysis, most TCR beta chains associated with CMV appeared HLA-restricted. TCR beta chains numbering 150 to 200 were designated cytomegalovirus-associated. Follow-up analysis later connected one missense variant in DCLRE1C with trimming of TCR beta V- and J-genes. In a later analysis, HLA-associated beta chains showed higher expansion and lower generation probabilities than comparable chains.

J lost 7 bases, V lost 4 bases, and 8 bases had no gene match. The length of the CDR3 is 16 residues. From germline, CDR1 is MGHRA and CDR2 YSYEKL. This clonotype originated in a woman in her 30s in good health and CMV-seronegative. Sequences were obtained from PBMCs. The rearrangement uses TRBV4-1 and TRBJ2-1, with 12 bases lining up with TRBD2. CDR3 DNA sequence: TGCGCCAGCAGCCCCCGACTAGCGGGAGACGTTAATGAGCAGTTCTTC. It is translated as CASSPRLAGDVNEQFF.